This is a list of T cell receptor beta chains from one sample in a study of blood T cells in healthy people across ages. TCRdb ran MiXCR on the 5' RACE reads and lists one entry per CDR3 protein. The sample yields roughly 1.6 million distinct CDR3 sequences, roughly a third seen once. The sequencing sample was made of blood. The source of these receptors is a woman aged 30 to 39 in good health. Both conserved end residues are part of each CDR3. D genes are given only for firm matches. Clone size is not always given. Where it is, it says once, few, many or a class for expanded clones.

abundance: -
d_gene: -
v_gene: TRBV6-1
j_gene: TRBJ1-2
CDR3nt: TGTGCCAGCAGCGATAAGGGGGGGTTGTTGGGCTACACCTTC
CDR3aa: CASSDKGGLLGYTF

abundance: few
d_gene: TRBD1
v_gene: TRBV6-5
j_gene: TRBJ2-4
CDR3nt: TGTGCCAGCAGGTTGACAGGGGGAAAAAACATTCAGTACTTC
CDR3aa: CASRLTGGKNIQYF

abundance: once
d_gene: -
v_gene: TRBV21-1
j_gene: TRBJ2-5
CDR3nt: TGTGTCAGCAGCAAGAGAAGACAGGACCAGGGGACCCAGTACTTC
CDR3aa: CVSSKRRQDQGTQYF

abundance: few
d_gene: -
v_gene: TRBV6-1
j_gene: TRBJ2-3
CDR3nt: TGTGCCAGCGGTGCGGGAAAGTCAGATACGCAGTATTTT
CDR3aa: CASGAGKSDTQYF

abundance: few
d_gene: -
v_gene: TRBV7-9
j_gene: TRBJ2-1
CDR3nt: TGTGCCAGCAGCTTCGGGCAGGGCTTTTACAATGAGCAGTTCTTC
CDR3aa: CASSFGQGFYNEQFF

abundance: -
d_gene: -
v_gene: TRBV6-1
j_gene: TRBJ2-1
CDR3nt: TGTGCCAGCAGCGACCTAAACCCTACCTCCTACAATGAGCAGTTCTTC
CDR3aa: CASSDLNPTSYNEQFF

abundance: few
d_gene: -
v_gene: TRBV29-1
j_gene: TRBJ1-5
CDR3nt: TGCAGCGTTGGGCTGGGAACAAATCAGCCCCAGCATTTT
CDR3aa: CSVGLGTNQPQHF

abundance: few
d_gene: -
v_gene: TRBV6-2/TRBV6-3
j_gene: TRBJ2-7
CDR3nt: TGTGCCAGCACCGGGGTGACTAACCCCTTCTACGAGCAGTACTTC
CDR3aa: CASTGVTNPFYEQYF

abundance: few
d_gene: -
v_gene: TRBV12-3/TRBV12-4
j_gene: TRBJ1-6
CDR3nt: TGTGCCAGCAGTTTCGGCAGGGTAAAGGGTTCACCCCTCCACTTT
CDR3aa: CASSFGRVKGSPLHF

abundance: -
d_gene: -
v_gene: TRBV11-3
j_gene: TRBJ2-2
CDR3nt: TGTGCCAGCAAAGGGCCCCCCACCGGGGAGCTGTTTTTT
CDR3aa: CASKGPPTGELFF

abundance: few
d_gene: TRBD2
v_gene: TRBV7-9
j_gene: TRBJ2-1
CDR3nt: TGTGCCAGCAGCACATCCGGGACTACGGATGAGCAGTTCTTC
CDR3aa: CASSTSGTTDEQFF

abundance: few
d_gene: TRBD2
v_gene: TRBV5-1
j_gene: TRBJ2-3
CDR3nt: TGTGCCAGCAGCTCGGAGGTGACCGGGACTATCACAGATACGCAGTATTTT
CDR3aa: CASSSEVTGTITDTQYF

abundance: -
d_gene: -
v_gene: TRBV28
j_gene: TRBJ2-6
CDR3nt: TGTGCCAACAGTTCTCCTAGTGGAACAGGAAGCTCTGGGGCCAACGTCCTGACTTTC
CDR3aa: CANSSPSGTGSSGANVLTF

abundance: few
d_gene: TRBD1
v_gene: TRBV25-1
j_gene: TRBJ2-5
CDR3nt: TGTGCCAGCAGTGAATTCCGGGGACAGCAAGAGACCCAGTACTTC
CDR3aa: CASSEFRGQQETQYF

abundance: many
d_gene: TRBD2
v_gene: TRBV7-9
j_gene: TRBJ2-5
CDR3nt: TGTGCCAGCAGCTTTGGACTAGCGGAAGAGACCCAGTACTTC
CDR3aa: CASSFGLAEETQYF

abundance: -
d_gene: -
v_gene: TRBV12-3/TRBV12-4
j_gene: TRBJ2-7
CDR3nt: TGTGCCAGCAGTTCGGGACTCCGGGGGTACGAGCAGTACTTC
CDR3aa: CASSSGLRGYEQYF

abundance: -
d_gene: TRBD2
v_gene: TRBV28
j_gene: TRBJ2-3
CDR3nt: TGTGCCGGCAGTTCGGGCCTAGCGGGAGGGCCCGGCACAGATACGCAGTATTTT
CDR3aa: CAGSSGLAGGPGTDTQYF

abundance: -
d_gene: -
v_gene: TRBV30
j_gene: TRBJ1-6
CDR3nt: TGTGCCTGGAGTGTTTTAAGTATTTCACCCCTCCACTTT
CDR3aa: CAWSVLSISPLHF

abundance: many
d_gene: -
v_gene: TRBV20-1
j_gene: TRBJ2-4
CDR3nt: TGCAGTGCCTCCACGGACAACAAAAACATTCAGTACTTC
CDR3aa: CSASTDNKNIQYF

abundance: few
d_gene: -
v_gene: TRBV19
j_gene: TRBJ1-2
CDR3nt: TGTGCCAGTAGTATCGGGATTAACTATGGCTACACCTTC
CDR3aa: CASSIGINYGYTF

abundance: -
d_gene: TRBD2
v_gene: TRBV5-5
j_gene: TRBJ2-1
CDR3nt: TGTGCCAGCAGCTCGCTCGCGGGAGGCTCCTACGAGCAGTTCTTC
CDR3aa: CASSSLAGGSYEQFF

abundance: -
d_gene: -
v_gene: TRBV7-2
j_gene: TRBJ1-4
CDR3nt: TGTGCCAGCAGCTTTGGTTTGGGGGGGCGAGAAGAAAAACTGTTTTTT
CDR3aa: CASSFGLGGREEKLFF

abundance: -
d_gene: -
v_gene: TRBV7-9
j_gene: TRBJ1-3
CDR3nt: TGTGCCTTTTCCTCCGAGGGGTTTACTGGAAACACCATATATTTT
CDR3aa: CAFSSEGFTGNTIYF

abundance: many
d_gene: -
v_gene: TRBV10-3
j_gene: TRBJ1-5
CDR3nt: TGTGCCATCAGTGAGTCGGAGCTCCTTAGCAATCAGCCCCAGCATTTT
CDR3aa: CAISESELLSNQPQHF

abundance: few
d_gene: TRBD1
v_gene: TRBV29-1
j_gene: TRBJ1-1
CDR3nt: TGCAGCGTTGGGGATCTAGACAGGGAACCTGAAGCTTTCTTT
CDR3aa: CSVGDLDREPEAFF

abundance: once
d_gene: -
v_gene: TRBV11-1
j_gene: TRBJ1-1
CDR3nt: TGTGCCAGCAGCTTAGTAGAGGGCGACACTGAAGCTTTCTTT
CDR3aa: CASSLVEGDTEAFF

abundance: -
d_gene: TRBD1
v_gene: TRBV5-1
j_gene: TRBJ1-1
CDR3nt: TGCGCCAGCAGCCGGACAGGTGGGAGTGGCACTGAAGCTTTCTTT
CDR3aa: CASSRTGGSGTEAFF

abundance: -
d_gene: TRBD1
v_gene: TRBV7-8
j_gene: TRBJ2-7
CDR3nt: TGTGCCAGCAGCTACTGGACAGGGGGAAGCATCGAGCAGTACTTC
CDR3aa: CASSYWTGGSIEQYF

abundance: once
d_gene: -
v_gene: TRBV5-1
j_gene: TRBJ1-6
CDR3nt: TGCGCCAGCAGCTTGTCCGGGACGGAGAATTCACCCCTCCACTTT
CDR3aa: CASSLSGTENSPLHF

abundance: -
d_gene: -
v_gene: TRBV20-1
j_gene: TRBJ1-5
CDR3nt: TGCAGTGCTAGAGAAGGCCCTCCGGCGGAGCCCCAGCATTTT
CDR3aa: CSAREGPPAEPQHF

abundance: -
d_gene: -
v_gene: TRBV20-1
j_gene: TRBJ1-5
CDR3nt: TGCAGTGCTAGAGATAAACCCGGGTCGTCTTATAGCAATCAGCCCCAGCATTTT
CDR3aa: CSARDKPGSSYSNQPQHF

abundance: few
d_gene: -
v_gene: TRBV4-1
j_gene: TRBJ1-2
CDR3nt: TGCGCCAGCAGCCAAGAGATGGGGAATTATGGCTACACCTTC
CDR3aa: CASSQEMGNYGYTF

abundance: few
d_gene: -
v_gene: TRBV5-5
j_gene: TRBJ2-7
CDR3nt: TGTGCCAGCAGCTTGGAGGGCCTGAACCCCTACGAGCAGTACTTC
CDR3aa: CASSLEGLNPYEQYF

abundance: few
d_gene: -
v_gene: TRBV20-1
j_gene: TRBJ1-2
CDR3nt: TGCAGTGCTGCCGCCGGAAGGACTAACTATGGCTACACCTTC
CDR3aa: CSAAAGRTNYGYTF

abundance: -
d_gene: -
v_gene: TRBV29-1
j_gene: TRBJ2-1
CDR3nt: TGCAGCGCTGTACTTGGGGCCTACGAGCAGTTCTTC
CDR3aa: CSAVLGAYEQFF